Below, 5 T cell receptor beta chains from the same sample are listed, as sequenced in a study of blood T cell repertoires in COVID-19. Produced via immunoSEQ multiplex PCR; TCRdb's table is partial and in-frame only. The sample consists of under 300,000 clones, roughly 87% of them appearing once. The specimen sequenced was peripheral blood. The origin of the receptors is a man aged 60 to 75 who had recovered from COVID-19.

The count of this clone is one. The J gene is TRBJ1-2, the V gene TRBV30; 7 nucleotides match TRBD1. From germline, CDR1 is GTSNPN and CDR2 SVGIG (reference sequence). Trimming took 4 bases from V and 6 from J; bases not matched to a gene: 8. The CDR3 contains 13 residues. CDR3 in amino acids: CAWTKRDSHGYTF. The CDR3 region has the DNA TGTGCCTGGACGAAAAGGGACAGTCATGGCTACACCTTC. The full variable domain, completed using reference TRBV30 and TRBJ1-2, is SQTIHQWPATLVQPVGSPLSLECTVEGTSNPNLYWYRQAAGRGLQLLFYSVGIGQISSEVPQNLSASRPQDRQFILSSKKLLLSDSGFYLCAWTKRDSHGYTFGSGTRLTVV.

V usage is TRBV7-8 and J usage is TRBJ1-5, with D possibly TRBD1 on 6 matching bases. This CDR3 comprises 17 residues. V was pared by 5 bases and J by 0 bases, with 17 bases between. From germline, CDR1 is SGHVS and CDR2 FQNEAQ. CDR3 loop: CASSRDRSTFSNQPQHF. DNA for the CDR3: TGTGCCAGCAGCCGTGACAGGTCTACTTTTAGCAATCAGCCCCAGCATTTT.

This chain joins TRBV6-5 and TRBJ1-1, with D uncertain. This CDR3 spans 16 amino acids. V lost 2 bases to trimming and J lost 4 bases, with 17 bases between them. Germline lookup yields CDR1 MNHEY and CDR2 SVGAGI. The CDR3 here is CASSYGSSGIVTEAFF. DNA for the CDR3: TGTGCCAGCAGTTACGGCTCATCCGGGATAGTCACTGAAGCTTTCTTT.

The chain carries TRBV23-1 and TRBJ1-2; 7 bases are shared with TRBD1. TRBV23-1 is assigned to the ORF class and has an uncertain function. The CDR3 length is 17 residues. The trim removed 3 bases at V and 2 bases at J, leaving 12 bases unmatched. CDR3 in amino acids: CASSQRRRQGLNYGYTF. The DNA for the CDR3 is TGCGCCAGCAGTCAGCGTCGGAGACAGGGACTGAACTATGGCTACACCTTC.

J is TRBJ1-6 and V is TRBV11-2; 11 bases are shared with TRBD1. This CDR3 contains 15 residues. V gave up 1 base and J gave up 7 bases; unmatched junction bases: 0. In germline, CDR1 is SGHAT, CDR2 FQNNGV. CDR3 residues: CASSLGTGGNSPLHF. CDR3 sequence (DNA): TGTGCCAGCAGCTTAGGGACAGGGGGCAATTCACCCCTCCACTTT. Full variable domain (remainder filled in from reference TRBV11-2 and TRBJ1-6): EAGVAQSPRYKIIEKRQSVAFWCNPISGHATLYWYQQILGQGPKLLIQFQNNGVVDDSQLPKDRFSAERLKGVDSTLKIQPAKLEDSAVYLCASSLGTGGNSPLHFGNGTRLTVT.